This T cell receptor (beta chain) was sequenced during a study of blood T cell repertoires in COVID-19 (dated by TCRdb to 2020 to 2021). About the investigation overall: Recovered participants in ImmuneRACE Cohort 3 were defined by two consecutive negative NP/OP PCR tests, clearance by a healthcare professional, or resolution of symptoms. Samples covering the acute and convalescent phases of COVID-19 were provided by collaborators in the United States, Italy and Spain. The prospective study material was composed of cDNA or gDNA derived from T cells, B-cell-depleted T cells, or PBMCs. Subjects who had been exposed to COVID-19, were actively infected with it, or had recovered from it provided the deeply sampled blood TCRbeta repertoires that made up the dataset. The repertoires were released in a freely available public database intended as a resource for research on the immune response to SARS-CoV-2. The samples were drawn from the first 160 participants of the ongoing ImmuneRACE study and from roughly 1,300 subjects provided by 6 global collaborators. A de-identified subject ID, COVID-19 status, age in years and sex were almost always included in the sample metadata. HLA class I and class II types, where available, came from metadata supplied by the sample provider rather than from assay-based typing. The investigation overall reported the following: Clinical and demographic metadata were provided uncurated, with the amount varying by source and participant.

V loses 0 bases of germline sequence and J loses 3 bases, and the interval between the two ends is 11 bases. In the germline V gene, CDR1 corresponds to SGDLS and CDR2 to YYNGEE. CDR3 length: 15 amino acids, cysteine to phenylalanine. Only the CDR3 portion is preserved as DNA: 45 bases, with reading frame beginning at the first base. Participants in the prospective study were enrolled through a virtual design, were aged about 18 to 100 years, and lived in roughly 24 United States geographic areas. In the prospective study, participants were assigned to cohorts based on the clinical history participants reported in a screening survey and a study questionnaire. In the prospective study, mobile phlebotomists collected whole blood, serum and a nasopharyngeal or oropharyngeal swab from each participant. Participants in the prospective study had the option to provide additional blood draws and questionnaires over a roughly 2-month period. Blood samples from the prospective study were shipped frozen or at room temperature prior to DNA extraction.

About this clone: What antigen it recognizes has not been identified. The sample holds no much larger clone one base away, and base qualities are not on file.

TCRbeta CDR3 regions were amplified from genomic DNA by means of the immunoSEQ Assay, a bias-controlled multiplex PCR. Regarding the original processing steps: Within the assay, amplification of reference gene primers was used to estimate how many nucleated cells each sample contained. To quantify the absolute abundance of each unique TCRbeta CDR3 rearrangement, sequence reads were collapsed and filtered. For each sample, productive Simpson clonality was calculated as the square root of Simpson's diversity index over productive rearrangements. TCRdb retrieved this table from immuneACCESS and kept in-frame rearrangements only. Not all clones are present; in checked studies, unresolved V genes account for under half, and no reason is known for the remainder. For V, J and clone size, that table is used; D and trimming come from the DNA. In all, the sample holds fewer than 150,000 clones, and 84% of those were seen once. The ten largest clones add up to roughly 4.3% of the sample.

Recombination joined TRBV9 with TRBJ2-3; 7 matching bases give a weak D call of TRBD2. Sequenced sample: PBMCs or T cells enriched from blood (not recorded which). The receptor's source is a man in his fifties in a cohort exposed to, infected with or recovered from COVID-19 (not recorded which). The CDR3 in this case is CASSVGGGPTDTQYF. The nucleotide sequence reads as follows: TGTGCCAGCAGCGTAGGGGGGGGGCCAACAGATACGCAGTATTTT.